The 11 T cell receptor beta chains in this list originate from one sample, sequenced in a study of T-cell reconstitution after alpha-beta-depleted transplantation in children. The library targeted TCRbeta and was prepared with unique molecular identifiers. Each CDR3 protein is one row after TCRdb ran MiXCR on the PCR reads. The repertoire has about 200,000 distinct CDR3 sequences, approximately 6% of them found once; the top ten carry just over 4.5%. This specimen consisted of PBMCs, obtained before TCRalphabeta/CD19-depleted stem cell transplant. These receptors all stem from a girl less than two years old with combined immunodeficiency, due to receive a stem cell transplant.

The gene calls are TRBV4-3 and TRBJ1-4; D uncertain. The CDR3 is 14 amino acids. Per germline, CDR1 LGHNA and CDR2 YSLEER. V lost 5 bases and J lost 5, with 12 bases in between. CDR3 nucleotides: TGCGCCAGCAGCGTACAGTTTACGAATGAAAAACTGTTTTTT. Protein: CASSVQFTNEKLFF.

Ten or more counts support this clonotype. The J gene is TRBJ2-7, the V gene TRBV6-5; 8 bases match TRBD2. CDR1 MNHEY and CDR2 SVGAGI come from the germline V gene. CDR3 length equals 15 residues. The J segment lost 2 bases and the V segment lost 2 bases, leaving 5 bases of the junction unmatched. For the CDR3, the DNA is TGTGCCAGCAGTTACCCTAGCGGGCTTACCTACGAGCAGTACTTC. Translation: CASSYPSGLTYEQYF.

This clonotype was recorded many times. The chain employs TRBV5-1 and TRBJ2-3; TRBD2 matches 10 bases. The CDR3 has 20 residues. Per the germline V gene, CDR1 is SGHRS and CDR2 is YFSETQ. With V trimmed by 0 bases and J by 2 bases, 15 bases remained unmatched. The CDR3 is CASSLDSVQLAGFLTDTQYF. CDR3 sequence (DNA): TGCGCCAGCAGCTTGGATTCCGTTCAACTAGCGGGGTTCCTCACAGATACGCAGTATTTT.

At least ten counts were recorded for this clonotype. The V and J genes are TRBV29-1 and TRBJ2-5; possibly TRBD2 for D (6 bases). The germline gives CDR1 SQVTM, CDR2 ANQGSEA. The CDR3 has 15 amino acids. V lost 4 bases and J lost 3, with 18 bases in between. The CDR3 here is CSVGASGLLEETQYF. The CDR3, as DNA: TGCAGCGTTGGGGCCTCGGGACTCCTGGAAGAGACCCAGTACTTC.

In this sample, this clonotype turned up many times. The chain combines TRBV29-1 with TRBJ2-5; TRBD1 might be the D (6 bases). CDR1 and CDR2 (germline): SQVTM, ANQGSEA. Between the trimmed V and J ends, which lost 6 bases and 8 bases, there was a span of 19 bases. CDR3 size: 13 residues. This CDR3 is CSVPRTASVTQYF. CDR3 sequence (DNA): TGCAGCGTCCCTAGGACAGCCTCCGTCACCCAGTACTTC.

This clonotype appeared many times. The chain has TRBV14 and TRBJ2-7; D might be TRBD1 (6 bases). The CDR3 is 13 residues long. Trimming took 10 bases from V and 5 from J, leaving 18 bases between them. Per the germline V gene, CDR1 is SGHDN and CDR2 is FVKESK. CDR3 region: CATSPGHFHEQYF. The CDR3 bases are TGTGCCACTTCACCGGGACATTTTCACGAGCAGTACTTC.

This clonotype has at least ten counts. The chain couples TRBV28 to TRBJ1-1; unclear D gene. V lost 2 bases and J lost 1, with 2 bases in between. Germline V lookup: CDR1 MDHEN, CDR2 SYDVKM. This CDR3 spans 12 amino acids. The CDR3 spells CASSLRNTEAFF. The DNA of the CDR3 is TGTGCCAGCAGTTTAAGGAACACTGAAGCTTTCTTT. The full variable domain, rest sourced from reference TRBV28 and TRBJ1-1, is DVKVTQSSRYLVKRTGEKVFLECVQDMDHENMFWYRQDPGLGLRLIYFSYDVKMKEKGDIPEGYSVSREKKERFSLILESASTNQTSMYLCASSLRNTEAFFGQGTRLTVV.

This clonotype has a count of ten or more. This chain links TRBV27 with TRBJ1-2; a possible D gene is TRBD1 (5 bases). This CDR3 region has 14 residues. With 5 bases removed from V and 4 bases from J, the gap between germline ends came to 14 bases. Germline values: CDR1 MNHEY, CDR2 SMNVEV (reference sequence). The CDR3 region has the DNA TGTGCCAGCAGTGACATTTGGGGCAGCTATGGCTACACCTTC. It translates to CASSDIWGSYGYTF.

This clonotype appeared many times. The CDR3 nucleotides are TGTGCCACCAAGGATAGCGGGAGCCCAACCCATAACAATGAGCAGTTCTTC. Its protein is CATKDSGSPTHNNEQFF. The chain recombines TRBV21-1 with TRBJ2-1; the table's D call TRBD2 went unverified against the DNA. TRBV21-1 is listed as a pseudogene. The CDR3 contains 17 residues.

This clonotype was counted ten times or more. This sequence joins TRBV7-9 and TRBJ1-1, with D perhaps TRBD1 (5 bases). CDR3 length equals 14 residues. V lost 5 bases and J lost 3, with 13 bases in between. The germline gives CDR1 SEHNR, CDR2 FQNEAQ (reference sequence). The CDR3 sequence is CASSQPRDYTEAFF. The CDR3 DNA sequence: TGTGCCAGCAGCCAGCCCAGGGATTACACTGAAGCTTTCTTT.

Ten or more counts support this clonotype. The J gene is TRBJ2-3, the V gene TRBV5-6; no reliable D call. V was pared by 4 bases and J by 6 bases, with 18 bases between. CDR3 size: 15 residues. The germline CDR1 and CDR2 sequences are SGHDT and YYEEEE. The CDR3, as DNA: TGTGCCAGCAGCGTGCCCGTGGGAATCGGGGATACGCAGTATTTT. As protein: CASSVPVGIGDTQYF.